These T cell receptor beta chains were read from a single sample in a study of cytomegalovirus exposure and HLA in healthy donors. Profiled with immunoSEQ multiplex PCR; TCRdb holds only in-frame clones, not every one. The table lists a few hundred thousand clones, 80% to 90% of them singletons, with roughly 1% in the top ten. Material: PBMCs. These receptors came from a woman aged 18-29 years in good health and CMV-seronegative. Each CDR3 is given with its conserved first and last residue. Each record gives: J gene, clone size, D gene, V gene, CDR3 DNA, CDR3 protein. D genes are given only for firm matches. Size is omitted from some rows. Given values are once, few, many or a class for expanded clones.

J: TRBJ1-2; size: -; D: -; V: TRBV6-5; DNA: TGTGCCAGCAGTTACAATACTCAGGGGGGCTACACCTTC; CDR3: CASSYNTQGGYTF
J: TRBJ2-7; size: -; D: -; V: TRBV6-5; DNA: TGTGCCAGCAGGGTACGAGGAGGCTACGAGCAGTACTTC; CDR3: CASRVRGGYEQYF
J: TRBJ2-1; size: -; D: -; V: TRBV11-2; DNA: TGTGCCAGCAGCCCAAACCGGGACACTTACAATGAGCAGTTCTTC; CDR3: CASSPNRDTYNEQFF
J: TRBJ1-6; size: few; D: TRBD1; V: TRBV6-6; DNA: TGTGCCAGCACCGGGACAGGGAATTCACCCCTCCACTTT; CDR3: CASTGTGNSPLHF
J: TRBJ2-7; size: -; D: -; V: TRBV9; DNA: TGTGCCAGCAGCGTAGCTGACTCTAGCTCCTACGAGCAGTACTTC; CDR3: CASSVADSSSYEQYF
J: TRBJ1-5; size: -; D: -; V: TRBV6-6; DNA: TGTGCCAGCAGTTTCGAGTTTAGCAATCAGCCCCAGCATTTT; CDR3: CASSFEFSNQPQHF
J: TRBJ1-1; size: -; D: -; V: TRBV13; DNA: TGTGCCAGCAGCTCAGGACAGAACACTGAAGCTTTCTTT; CDR3: CASSSGQNTEAFF
J: TRBJ2-5; size: -; D: -; V: TRBV19; DNA: TGTGCCAGTAGTATGGCTAGCATACAGACCCAGTACTTC; CDR3: CASSMASIQTQYF
J: TRBJ2-7; size: -; D: -; V: TRBV4-1; DNA: TGCGCCAGCAGCCACGGCCAGGGGCCCTACGAGCAGTACTTC; CDR3: CASSHGQGPYEQYF
J: TRBJ2-3; size: once; D: TRBD2; V: TRBV19; DNA: TGTGCCAGTAGTCTCCCCCCGCTAGCGGGAGGGCCGGGGACGCAGTATTTT; CDR3: CASSLPPLAGGPGTQYF
J: TRBJ2-3; size: -; D: -; V: TRBV20-1; DNA: TGCAGTGCTAGATCCATGGATACGCAGTATTTT; CDR3: CSARSMDTQYF
J: TRBJ1-2; size: -; D: -; V: TRBV30; DNA: TGTGCCTGGAGGTCCCCGCGAGGGGGGGTTTGGTATGGCTACACCTTC; CDR3: CAWRSPRGGVWYGYTF
J: TRBJ1-1; size: -; D: -; V: TRBV30; DNA: TGTGCCTGGAGTGTACCGGGGTTGATCACTGAAGCTTTCTTT; CDR3: CAWSVPGLITEAFF
J: TRBJ2-7; size: once; D: -; V: TRBV28; DNA: TGTGCCAGCAGTTCTGGACAGAATTCCTACGAGCAGTACTTC; CDR3: CASSSGQNSYEQYF